These 16 T cell receptor beta chains share one sample of origin, sequenced in a study of monozygotic twins with inflammatory bowel disease. Using the 5' RACE reads, TCRdb records one entry per CDR3 protein without DNA. Its listing shows 170,000 or so distinct CDR3 sequences. The material sequenced was blood. Receptors were obtained from a human donor with ulcerative colitis or Crohn's disease, or a healthy co-twin of an affected twin (not recorded which).

The chain recombines TRBV29-1 with TRBJ2-1; TCRdb calls TRBD2, which cannot be checked without DNA. In germline, CDR1 is SQVTM, CDR2 ANQGSEA. The length of the CDR3 is 15 residues. CDR3 loop: CSVDLSGRARGEQFF.

The chain joins TRBV24-1 to TRBJ2-2; TCRdb calls TRBD1, which cannot be checked without DNA. Germline V CDR1 and CDR2: KGHDR, SFDVKD. The CDR3 spans 12 residues. The CDR3 loop is CATRAGPGELFF.

CDR3: CASSFDPLSWATGELFF. V is TRBV12-3 or TRBV12-4 and J is TRBJ2-2; TCRdb's D gene call, TRBD1, goes unchecked for lack of DNA. The CDR3 consists of 17 residues.

The V gene is TRBV10-2, the J gene TRBJ1-1; the D gene TCRdb calls, TRBD1, cannot be checked with no DNA. The CDR3 runs 15 residues. Germline values: CDR1 WSHSY, CDR2 SAAADI. CDR3 sequence: CASSDGHTGHTEAFF.

This sequence joins TRBV5-1 and TRBJ1-6; TCRdb indicates TRBD1, and absent DNA this call remains unverified. The CDR3 length is 15 residues. CDR1 is SGHRS, CDR2 YFSETQ, per germline. The CDR3 loop is CASSSGQGDNSPLHF.

The genes are TRBV10-3 and TRBJ2-3. From germline, CDR1 is ENHRY and CDR2 SYGVKD. CDR3 size: 13 residues. CDR3 protein: CAISELGTDTQYF.

The chain is built from TRBV27 and TRBJ2-3; TCRdb designates TRBD1, a call that cannot be tested without DNA. This CDR3 region has 14 residues. The V gene's germline CDR1 is MNHEY and CDR2 SMNVEV (reference sequence). This chain's CDR3 is CASSPPSHTDTQYF.

CDR3: CSASVRPAQSSSTDTQYF. This chain links TRBV20-1 with TRBJ2-3; absent DNA, TCRdb's TRBD2 call cannot be checked. The CDR3 contains 18 residues. Germline assignment: CDR1 DFQATT and CDR2 SNEGSKA (reference sequence).

J is TRBJ2-1 and V is TRBV16; absent DNA, TCRdb's TRBD1 call cannot be checked. CDR1 is KGHSY, CDR2 FQNENV, per germline. The CDR3 is 11 amino acids. This CDR3 is CASSQGQGKFF. The full variable domain, completed using reference TRBV16 and TRBJ2-1, is GEEVAQTPKHLVRGEGQKAKLYCAPIKGHSYVFWYQQVLKNEFKFLISFQNENVFDETGMPKERFSAKCLPNSPCSLEIQATKLEDSAVYFCASSQGQGKFFGPGTRLTVL.

This chain connects TRBV30 to TRBJ2-2; TCRdb picks TRBD1, but there is no DNA to check that call. The length of the CDR3 is 12 residues. The germline V gene has CDR1 GTSNPN and CDR2 SVGIG (reference sequence). The CDR3 sequence: CAWSVLSGELFF.

The genes are TRBV6-2 or TRBV6-3 and TRBJ2-1. CDR1 is MNHEY and CDR2 is SVGEGT in the germline V gene. This CDR3 has 15 amino acids. The CDR3 is CASSPQRGPYNEQFF.

The chain recombines TRBV12-3 or TRBV12-4 with TRBJ2-7; the TCRdb D gene call, TRBD2, has no DNA to confirm it. This CDR3 is built from 12 residues. The CDR3 loop is CATVAGSGEQYF.

The V and J genes are TRBV2 and TRBJ1-4. Germline-derived CDR1 and CDR2 are SNHLY and FYNNEI. CDR3 length: 14 amino acids. CDR3 amino acids: CASTKGVRSEKLFF.

This chain connects TRBV10-3 to TRBJ1-2. CDR3 length: 11 amino acids. Germline assignment: CDR1 ENHRY and CDR2 SYGVKD. The CDR3 sequence is CAISEKGGYTF.

The chain employs TRBV7-2 and TRBJ2-1. CDR1 SGHTA and CDR2 FQGNSA come from the germline V gene. CDR3 length: 12 amino acids. The CDR3 is CASSFPTGEQFF.

The chain is built from TRBV5-1 and TRBJ1-1; TCRdb's D gene call, TRBD1, goes unchecked for lack of DNA. This CDR3 is built from 16 residues. From germline, CDR1 is SGHRS and CDR2 YFSETQ. This chain's CDR3 is CASSYGDRDLATEAFF.